Detailed here is one TCR beta chain. The antigen this receptor binds is unknown. One end of the junction varies from germline; a read error may be responsible. The sample belongs to a study of shared clonotypes between healthy human individuals (dated by TCRdb to about 2020). In the study overall: The cohort included three men and a couple of women between 18 and 49 years of age. For each donor, three plates each were used for CD4 naive and CD4 memory, two plates were used for CD8 naive, and one plate was used for CD8 memory. To estimate repertoire size and how much clonotype sharing occurs between individuals, the study deeply sequenced the blood TCR repertoires of roughly 5 healthy adults. To increase sequencing depth and limit assay-specific biases, different laboratories used diverse techniques to prepare libraries and sequence TCR repertoires. Between about 0.8 and 9.5 billion PBMCs per donor were obtained by leukapheresis. What the work shows at the level of the full study, not this receptor alone: Higher generation probabilities were observed for clonotypes shared by all four sorted-subset donors than for non-shared clonotypes. Across a few donors, about 4.5% of naive CD4, 3% to 4% of naive CD8, 2.3% of memory CD4, and approximately 0.4% of memory CD8 clonotypes were shared. Because the study included a small number of donors, the genetic and exposure-history diversity represented was limited. Based on pairwise subsampling, the degree of clonotype sharing among donors was expected to be affected by sequencing depth. Naive subsets generally had larger estimated clonotype richness than memory subsets did. Sampling was restricted to blood, and TCR repertoires in tissue are likely to differ from TCR repertoires in blood. Incomplete sequencing was indicated by rarefaction of sorted-subset datasets, despite the large sequencing depth.

CDR1 SGHTA and CDR2 FQGNSA were looked up in the germline V gene. From cysteine to phenylalanine, the CDR3 is 16 amino acids long. Only CDR3 DNA remains: 48 bases, in frame from the first base. Using the deep immunoSEQ assay, TCR CDR3 regions were amplified from genomic DNA by multiplex PCR. Extracted genomic DNA from each cell subset was spread evenly across all wells of several immunoSEQ 96-well plates, with each plate serving as a replicate. For sorted subsets, roughly 0.2 ug genomic DNA, equal to tens of thousands of T cell genomes, was loaded into each replicate PCR. Purified libraries were quantified with a Qubit 3.0 fluorometer, sized on a Bioanalyzer 2100, and re-quantified with the KAPA Library Quantification kit. Every immunoSEQ 96-well plate was sequenced on a dedicated single-read 150-cycle Illumina NextSeq 550 flow cell. As for the original processing: Because the immunoSEQ output held only junctional sequences and lacked quality scores, the filtering could not match the filtering applied to full-length reads. To assign V/J genes and CDR3, sequences were annotated using PyIR, a Python wrapper for IgBLAST v1.9, with IMGT germline references. Any read was removed if the V/J assignment was weak (E-value above 1e-6), the CDR3 was missing, or the read contained stop codons, out-of-frame junctions, or ambiguous translated residues. A V3J clonotype was defined by an identical inferred V gene, J gene, and CDR3 amino acid sequence. Percentage overlap between repertoires was calculated by dividing the number of shared unique clonotypes by the size of the smaller repertoire. RTK rarefaction, the Chao1 estimator, and Recon v2.1 estimates of unobserved clonotypes were used to assess repertoire richness. Generation probabilities for all TCRbeta clonotypes obtained by the gDNA method from a handful of donors were computed using OLGA. Entries here come from immuneACCESS through TCRdb and include only in-frame sequences with V and J called. Some clones fail to appear in such tables; in the studies checked, an unresolved V gene covers under half of the shortfall, and the cause of the remainder is unknown. V, J and clone size are those of that table, while D and trimming were read from the DNA. The sample table records roughly 2.5 million clones; approximately 94% of these occur just once. 0.11% to 0.15% of the sample lies in the top ten.

Healthy HIV-negative adults with no recently reported acute infections or vaccinations were included as donors. Every donor was a Caucasian adult living in Nashville, Tennessee, USA. CD4+ T cells were enriched by magnetic negative selection, after which naive cells were positively selected on CD45RA and the negative fraction was taken as the memory subset. Blood was collected by leukapheresis, and PBMCs were isolated by Ficoll-Histopaque density gradient centrifugation and then cryopreserved in liquid nitrogen vapor phase. Analytical flow cytometry was used to check the purity and quantity of each magnetically sorted T cell population. Each sorted fraction had its genomic DNA isolated and then quantified by UV absorbance on a Nanodrop 2000c.

What was sequenced was naive CD4+ T cells sorted from blood. The sample's cell subset or site, from its label and the paper: CD45RA+ positively selected. The chain employs TRBV7-2 and TRBJ1-1, and perhaps TRBD1 as D gene, on 6 matching bases. This receptor was identified in a man between 18 and 29 years old in good health. The DNA is as follows: TGTGCCAGCAGCTTACCCGAAGACAGGTTGAATACTGAAGCTTTCTTT. This encodes CASSLPEDRLNTEAFF.